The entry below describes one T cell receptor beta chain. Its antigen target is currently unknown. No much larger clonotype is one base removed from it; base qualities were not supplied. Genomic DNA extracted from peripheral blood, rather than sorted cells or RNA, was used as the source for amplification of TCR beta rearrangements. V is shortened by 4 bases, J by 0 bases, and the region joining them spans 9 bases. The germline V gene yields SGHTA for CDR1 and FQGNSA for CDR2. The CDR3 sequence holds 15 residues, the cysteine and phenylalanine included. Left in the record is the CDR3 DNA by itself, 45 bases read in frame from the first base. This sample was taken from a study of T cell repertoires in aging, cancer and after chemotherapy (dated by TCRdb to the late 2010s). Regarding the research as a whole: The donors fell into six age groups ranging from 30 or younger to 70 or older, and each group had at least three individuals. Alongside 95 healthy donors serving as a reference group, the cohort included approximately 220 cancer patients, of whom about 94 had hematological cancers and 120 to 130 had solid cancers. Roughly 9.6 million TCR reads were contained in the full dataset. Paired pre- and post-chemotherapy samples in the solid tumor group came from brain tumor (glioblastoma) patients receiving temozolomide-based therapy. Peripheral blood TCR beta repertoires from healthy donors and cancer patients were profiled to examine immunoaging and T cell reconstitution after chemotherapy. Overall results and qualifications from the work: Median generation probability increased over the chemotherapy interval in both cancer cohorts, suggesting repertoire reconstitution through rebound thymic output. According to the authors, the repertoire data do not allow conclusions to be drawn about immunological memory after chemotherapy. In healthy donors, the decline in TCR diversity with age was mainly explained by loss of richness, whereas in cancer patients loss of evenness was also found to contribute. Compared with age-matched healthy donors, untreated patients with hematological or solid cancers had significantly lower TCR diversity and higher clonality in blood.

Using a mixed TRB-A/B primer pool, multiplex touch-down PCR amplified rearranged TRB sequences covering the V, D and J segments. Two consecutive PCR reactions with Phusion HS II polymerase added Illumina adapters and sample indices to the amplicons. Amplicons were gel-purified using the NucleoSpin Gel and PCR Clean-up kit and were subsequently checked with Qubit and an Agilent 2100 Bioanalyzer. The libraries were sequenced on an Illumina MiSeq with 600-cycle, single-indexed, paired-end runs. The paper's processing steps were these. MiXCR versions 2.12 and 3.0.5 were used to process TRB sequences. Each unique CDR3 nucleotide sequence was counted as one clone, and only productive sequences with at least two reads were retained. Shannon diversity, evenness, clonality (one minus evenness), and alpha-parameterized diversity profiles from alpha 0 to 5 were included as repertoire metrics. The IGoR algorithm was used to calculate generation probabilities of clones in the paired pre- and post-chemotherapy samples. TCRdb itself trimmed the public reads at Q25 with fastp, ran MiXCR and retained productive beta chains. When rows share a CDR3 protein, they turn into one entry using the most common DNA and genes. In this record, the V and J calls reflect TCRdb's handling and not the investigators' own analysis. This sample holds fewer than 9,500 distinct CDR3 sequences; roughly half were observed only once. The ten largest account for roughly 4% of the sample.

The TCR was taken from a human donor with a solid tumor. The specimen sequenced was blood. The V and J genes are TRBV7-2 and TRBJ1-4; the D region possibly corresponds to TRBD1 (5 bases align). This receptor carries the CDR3 CASSSVGATNEKLFF. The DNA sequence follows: TGTGCCAGCAGCTCGGTAGGGGCAACTAATGAAAAACTGTTTTTT.